This TCR beta chain originates from a study of shared clonotypes between healthy human individuals. Study results and limitations: Approximately 5% was the fraction of naive CD4 clonotypes found shared across several donors. Larger estimated richness was generally seen in naive subsets than in memory subsets.

Note on this clone: The antigen is unknown.

Sequenced by immunoSEQ multiplex PCR; TCRdb stores in-frame clones only, minus some. The data show fewer than 1.8 million clones, approximately 98.5% seen once. Sequenced material: naive CD4+ T cells sorted from blood. Subset indicated: CD45RA+ positively selected. The sequence derives from a man aged 25 to 45 in good health.

The CDR3 reads CASSPPDSANTGELFF. CDR3 coding DNA: TGCGCCAGCAGCCCCCCGGACAGTGCGAACACCGGGGAGCTGTTTTTT. This chain connects TRBV5-1 to TRBJ2-2, with D possibly TRBD1 on 6 matching bases. Germline lookup yields CDR1 SGHRS and CDR2 YFSETQ. Trimming took off 4 bases at V and 0 bases at J, with 13 bases between the two ends. The CDR3 is 16 residues long. Variable domain in full (rest from reference TRBV5-1 and TRBJ2-2): KAGVTQTPRYLIKTRGQQVTLSCSPISGHRSVSWYQQTPGQGLQFLFEYFSETQRNKGNFPGRFSGRQFSNSRSEMNVSTLELGDSALYLCASSPPDSANTGELFFGEGSRLTVL.